One sample yielded the 10 T cell receptor beta chains listed below, sequenced in a study of OX40 agonist ivuxolimab in advanced cancers. Assay used: immunoSEQ multiplex PCR; TCRdb lists only in-frame clones, some missing. Counted here are roughly 61,000 clones, approximately 90% occurring once; the ten biggest clones make up 1.5% to 2%. Sequences were derived from CD4+ or CD8+ T cells sorted from blood, sampled in a trial of the OX40 agonist ivuxolimab. The source is an adult with an advanced solid tumor such as melanoma, head and neck, liver or kidney cancer.

The V call is TRBV4-3, the J call TRBJ2-2; 8 bases are a match to TRBD1. With 1 base clipped from V and 5 bases from J, the junction kept 9 bases outside the gene matches. The CDR3 covers 17 residues. CDR1 and CDR2 from the germline V gene are LGHNA and YSLEER. The CDR3 is CASSQVQGTGPTGELFF. CDR3 nucleotides: TGCGCCAGCAGCCAAGTTCAGGGGACAGGTCCTACCGGGGAGCTGTTTTTT.

The V gene is TRBV18, the J gene TRBJ1-1; D gene uncertain. This CDR3 is built from 13 residues. Germline V gene lookup returns CDR1 KGHSH and CDR2 LQKENI. Trimming took 3 bases from V and 5 from J, leaving 10 bases between them. CDR3 DNA sequence: TGTGCCAGCTCACCGTCTTTGGGGACTGAAGCTTTCTTT. The encoded protein is CASSPSLGTEAFF.

V is TRBV19 and J is TRBJ1-1; no clear D. Germline V lookup: CDR1 LNHDA, CDR2 SQIVND (reference sequence). The CDR3 contains 14 residues. V gave up 1 base and J gave up 4 bases, with 10 bases separating them. The CDR3 spells CASSIGATATEAFF. The CDR3 bases are TGTGCCAGTAGTATAGGGGCGACGGCCACTGAAGCTTTCTTT.

This chain links TRBV30 with TRBJ1-2, with D unclear. Per the germline V gene, CDR1 is GTSNPN and CDR2 is SVGIG (reference sequence). The length of the CDR3 is 16 residues. Trimming took 3 bases from V and 2 from J, leaving 19 bases between them. The DNA for the CDR3 is TGTGCCTGGAGGGACCTTAGGAGGGCTGGAAACTATGGCTACACCTTC. This codes for CAWRDLRRAGNYGYTF.

The chain is built from TRBV30 and TRBJ2-7; TRBD1 matches at 7 bases. The CDR3 has 13 amino acids. With 6 bases clipped from V and 1 base from J, the junction kept 6 bases outside the gene matches. The V gene's germline CDR1 is GTSNPN and CDR2 SVGIG (reference sequence). The DNA of the CDR3 is TGTGCCTGTTCGACAGGGCAATCCTACGAGCAGTACTTC. It translates to CACSTGQSYEQYF.

The CDR3 nucleotides read TGTGCCAGCAGTTTCGGCCTAAACACCATATATTTT. This gives the protein CASSFGLNTIYF. V usage is TRBV28 and J usage is TRBJ2-2; D not certain. The DNA end favors TRBJ1-3, so the J call may be wrong. This CDR3 is built from 12 residues. CDR1 is MDHEN and CDR2 is SYDVKM in the germline V gene.

This sequence joins TRBV19 and TRBJ2-3; 10 bases fit TRBD2. Germline V gene data show CDR1 as LNHDA and CDR2 as SQIVND (reference sequence). Trimming at V came to 5 bases and at J to 2 bases, leaving 7 bases not matched to a gene. The CDR3 length is 16 residues. CDR3 nucleotide sequence: TGTGCCAGTAGTGATGGGACTAGCGCCTCCACAGATACGCAGTATTTT. Its translation: CASSDGTSASTDTQYF.

V gene TRBV7-2 combines with J gene TRBJ1-1, with 9 bases lining up with TRBD1. V shed 3 bases, J shed 0 bases, and the junction held 2 bases outside the gene matches. The CDR3 covers 15 residues. Per the germline V gene, CDR1 is SGHTA and CDR2 is FQGNSA. The DNA for the CDR3 is TGTGCCAGCAGCTTTACAGGGGGCGTGAACACTGAAGCTTTCTTT. Amino acids: CASSFTGGVNTEAFF.

The chain links TRBV27 to TRBJ1-1, with 8 bases that match TRBD1. Trimming took 6 bases from V and 1 from J; bases not matched to a gene: 1. Germline CDR1 and CDR2: MNHEY and SMNVEV (reference sequence). The CDR3 has 13 amino acids. The CDR3 region has the DNA TGTGCCAGCAGAGGACAGGGGAACACTGAAGCTTTCTTT. Amino acids: CASRGQGNTEAFF.

The V call is TRBV21-1, the J call TRBJ1-5. TRBV21-1 is a recognized pseudogene. The CDR3 runs to 14 residues. Here the CDR3 DNA reads TGTGCCAGCAGCACCGTGGGAGATAGTCAGCCCCAGCATTTT. Amino acid sequence: CASSTVGDSQPQHF.